The clone carrying this TCR beta chain has ten or more counts. TCRdb passed the 5' RACE reads through MiXCR, listing each CDR3 protein once. The data hold about 53,000 distinct CDR3 sequences, with roughly 14% observed a single time. This record belongs to a study of T cells of healthy individuals. The CDR3 is made up of 17 amino acids. Germline V gene data show CDR1 as SGHVS and CDR2 as FQNEAQ. J lost 7 bases, V lost 4 bases, and 8 bases had no gene match. The J gene is TRBJ2-1, the V gene TRBV7-8; 15 bases fit TRBD2. The receptor was derived from a human donor in good health. This chain's CDR3 is CASSSIGLAGGGNEQFF. CDR3 coding DNA: TGTGCCAGCAGCTCAATCGGACTAGCGGGAGGGGGAAATGAGCAGTTCTTC.